The 25 T cell receptor beta chains below come from one sample, sequenced in a study of T-cell reconstitution after alpha-beta-depleted transplantation in children listed by TCRdb under 2016. The library was produced with PCR. The run used an Illumina HiSeq 2500. TCR library preparation used molecular barcoding, with unique molecular identifiers applied to normalize quantification of the TCRbeta repertoire. In-frame beta chains were kept once TCRdb had trimmed the public reads at Q25 with fastp and called clones with MiXCR. Rows matching on CDR3 protein sequence are summarized as one entry with the most common DNA and genes. The sample profile shows under 850,000 distinct CDR3 sequences; around 13% of them were found once. The top ten clonotypes cover approximately 0.8% of the sample. Reading the label with the study, this specimen's treatment or condition is: allogeneic hematopoietic cell transplantation with graft depleted of TCRalphabeta T cells and CD19 B cells.

The sequencing here drew on PBMCs, taken before TCRalphabeta/CD19-depleted stem cell transplant. These TCRs come from a girl aged 2-10 years with congenital amegakaryocytic thrombocytopenia, due to receive a stem cell transplant.

The chain couples TRBV20-1 to TRBJ2-5; TRBD2 agrees at 7 bases. The J segment lost 5 bases and the V segment lost 3 bases, leaving 12 bases of the junction unmatched. Germline CDR1 DFQATT, CDR2 SNEGSKA (reference sequence). The CDR3 totals 15 residues. The CDR3 region is CSASPRAGVGETQYF. CDR3 DNA: TGCAGTGCTAGCCCCAGGGCGGGAGTAGGGGAGACCCAGTACTTC.

This clonotype was seen many times. The V and J genes are TRBV6-1 and TRBJ2-7; D remains ambiguous. CDR3 size: 15 residues. V was clipped by 6 bases and J by 1 base, with 16 bases between them. Germline V gene data show CDR1 as MNHNS and CDR2 as SASEGT. CDR3 protein: CASSRSTVGSYEQYF. The CDR3 coding sequence is TGTGCCAGCAGCCGTTCCACCGTGGGTTCCTACGAGCAGTACTTC.

The chain joins TRBV28 to TRBJ1-2; possible D gene TRBD1, 6 bases. The CDR3 has 13 amino acids. The ends were cut back, 7 bases at V and 4 bases at J, with 13 bases in the middle. CDR1 and CDR2 (germline): MDHEN, SYDVKM. CDR3 in amino acids: CASTYTGSYGYTF. In DNA, the CDR3 is TGTGCCAGCACCTACACAGGGAGCTATGGCTACACCTTC.

This clonotype was seen repeatedly, ten times or more. This chain uses TRBV20-1 with TRBJ1-2, with D tentatively TRBD1 (5 bases). Germline assignment: CDR1 DFQATT and CDR2 SNEGSKA (reference sequence). CDR3 length equals 12 residues. Deletions cut 6 bases from V and 8 bases from J, with 16 bases between. CDR3: CSALPGVRGYTF. For the CDR3, the DNA is TGCAGTGCCCTTCCGGGGGTACGCGGCTACACCTTC.

This clonotype was observed many times. V gene TRBV20-1 combines with J gene TRBJ2-7; D unresolved. This CDR3 region has 13 residues. Per the germline V gene, CDR1 is DFQATT and CDR2 is SNEGSKA (reference sequence). The V and J ends lost 4 bases and 2 bases respectively, with 12 bases between them. The CDR3 region is CSATLTGTYEQYF. In nucleotides, the CDR3 is TGCAGTGCTACCCTAACCGGTACCTACGAGCAGTACTTC.

This chain links TRBV20-1 with TRBJ2-1; 8 positions agree with TRBD2. This CDR3 comprises 15 residues. V trimming: 5 bases; J trimming: 7 bases; junction bases outside the gene matches: 13. Germline V gives CDR1 DFQATT, CDR2 SNEGSKA (reference sequence). CDR3 coding DNA: TGCAGTGCTGCACAAGACCCTAGCGGGCCTAATGAGCAGTTCTTC. It specifies CSAAQDPSGPNEQFF.

The chain carries TRBV6-5 and TRBJ2-7; TRBD2 might be the D (7 bases). The CDR3 is made up of 14 amino acids. V was trimmed by 2 bases and J by 3 bases, leaving 11 bases between them. Germline loops: CDR1 MNHEY, CDR2 SVGAGI. The CDR3 DNA reads as TGTGCCAGCAGTTACGAGGGGGGGGACTACGAGCAGTACTTC. Protein: CASSYEGGDYEQYF.

This clonotype was picked up many times. The chain employs TRBV20-1 and TRBJ2-4, with 10 nucleotides matching TRBD2. Germline loops: CDR1 DFQATT, CDR2 SNEGSKA (reference sequence). This CDR3 is 16 amino acids long. Trimming took 3 bases from V and 9 from J; bases not matched to a gene: 14. CDR3 residues: CSARLLAGAIGSIQYF. Here the CDR3 DNA reads TGCAGTGCTAGGCTGCTAGCGGGAGCCATTGGTTCCATTCAGTACTTC.

This clonotype was counted ten times or more. The chain employs TRBV5-5 and TRBJ2-7; TRBD1 matches at 8 bases. CDR3 size: 16 residues. The trim removed 1 base at V and 1 base at J, leaving 7 bases unmatched. Germline V gene lookup returns CDR1 SGHKS and CDR2 YYEKEE (reference sequence). The CDR3 nucleotides read TGTGCCAGCAGCTTGCCCTCGGACAGGGATTCCTACGAGCAGTACTTC. Translated, it gives CASSLPSDRDSYEQYF.

This clonotype has just one count. Possible read error: a much larger clone is one base away. The chain couples TRBV20-1 to TRBJ2-1; TRBD2 is a possible D gene (6 bases). The CDR3 is 13 residues long. CDR1 is DFQATT and CDR2 is SNEGSKA in the germline V gene (reference sequence). CDR3 nucleotides: TGCAGTGCCGGGGAGGACTCCCACAATGAGCAGTTCTTC. Its protein is CSAGEDSHNEQFF.

This clonotype appeared many times. This rearrangement joins TRBV5-1 to TRBJ2-3; D perhaps matches TRBD1 (5 bases). The V end lost 3 bases, the J end lost 3 bases, and 20 bases lay between the germline ends. The CDR3 totals 17 residues. CDR1 and CDR2 from the germline V gene are SGHRS and YFSETQ. The CDR3 spells CASSSSPNQGSTDTQYF. Here the CDR3 DNA reads TGCGCCAGCAGCTCGTCGCCCAACCAGGGTTCTACAGATACGCAGTATTTT.

About this clonotype: A much larger clonotype is one base distant, so this may be a read error. The gene calls are TRBV5-1 and TRBJ2-1, with no clear D. Trimming removed 0 bases from V and 6 bases from J, with 10 bases in between. The germline gives CDR1 SGHRS, CDR2 YFSETQ. The length of the CDR3 is 14 residues. The CDR3 coding sequence is TGCGCCAGCAGCTTGGGGTCTGCAACCAATGAGCAGTTCTTC. Its translation is CASSLGSATNEQFF. Full variable domain (outside the CDR3, taken from reference TRBV5-1 and TRBJ2-1): KAGVTQTPRYLIKTRGQQVTLSCSPISGHRSVSWYQQTPGQGLQFLFEYFSETQRNKGNFPGRFSGRQFSNSRSEMNVSTLELGDSALYLCASSLGSATNEQFFGPGTRLTVL.

There are many counts of this clonotype. The chain employs TRBV20-1 and TRBJ1-1, with D possibly TRBD1 on 5 matching bases. Germline-derived CDR1 and CDR2 are DFQATT and SNEGSKA (reference sequence). The CDR3 totals 12 residues. Between the trimmed V and J ends, which lost 6 bases and 8 bases, there was a span of 16 bases. CDR3 DNA: TGCAGTGCGGCTGGGGCTTCTGGCGAAGCTTTCTTT. Amino acids: CSAAGASGEAFF.

This chain links TRBV12-3 or TRBV12-4 with TRBJ2-3; D not resolved. V was pared by 5 bases and J by 1 base, with 10 bases between. The CDR3 sequence is 14 residues long. CDR3 loop: CASSRLDGTDTQYF. The CDR3 nucleotides are TGTGCCAGCAGTCGGCTCGACGGCACAGATACGCAGTATTTT.

The chain carries TRBV20-1 and TRBJ2-1; the match to TRBD1 covers 10 bases. The CDR3 sequence is 15 residues long. V lost 4 bases to trimming and J lost 1 base; unmatched junction nucleotides: 4. Germline CDR1 is DFQATT and CDR2 is SNEGSKA (reference sequence). The CDR3 here is CSANSGQGSYNEQFF. CDR3 sequence (DNA): TGCAGTGCTAATTCGGGACAGGGGTCCTACAATGAGCAGTTCTTC.

This clonotype was seen only a few times. The chain carries TRBV5-6 and TRBJ2-1, with TRBD2 identical over 8 bases. There are 18 residues in the CDR3. Germline loops: CDR1 SGHDT, CDR2 YYEEEE. The ends lost 2 bases at V and 3 bases at J; junction bases unmatched: 13. The CDR3 sequence is CASSLLAEGGGHYNEQFF. In nucleotides, the CDR3 is TGTGCCAGCAGCTTACTAGCGGAGGGGGGGGGTCACTACAATGAGCAGTTCTTC.

A few counts support this clonotype. This chain uses TRBV20-1 with TRBJ2-2; D gene uncertain. The germline V and J ends were trimmed by 2 bases and 2 bases, with 18 bases remaining between them. Germline CDR1 reads DFQATT; CDR2 reads SNEGSKA (reference sequence). CDR3 length: 17 amino acids. The CDR3 DNA is TGCAGTGCTAGAACCAGACGGCCGGCTATAAACACCGGGGAGCTGTTTTTT. Translating gives CSARTRRPAINTGELFF.

This clonotype was detected once. The chain's CDR3 is CASNQQGAPYEQYF. CDR3 sequence (DNA): TGTGCCAGCAACCAACAGGGGGCTCCCTACGAGCAGTACTTC. V is TRBV12-3 or TRBV12-4 and J is TRBJ2-7, with 9 bases fitting TRBD1. This CDR3 contains 14 residues. With 7 bases clipped from V and 2 bases from J, the junction kept 6 bases outside the gene matches.

V gene TRBV7-9 combines with J gene TRBJ2-7; the match to TRBD2 covers 7 bases. CDR3 size: 15 residues. V gave up 3 bases and J gave up 5 bases; unmatched junction bases: 10. Germline V CDR1 and CDR2: SEHNR, FQNEAQ (reference sequence). CDR3 nucleotides: TGTGCCAGCAGCTTCGGGATGGCGGGAGTTGACGAGCAGTACTTC. This sequence encodes CASSFGMAGVDEQYF.

In its sample, this clonotype was seen many times. The V call is TRBV29-1, the J call TRBJ2-1; TRBD2 is a possible D gene (5 bases). Germline lookup yields CDR1 SQVTM and CDR2 ANQGSEA. V was shortened by 3 bases and J by 2 bases, with 14 bases between the two germline ends. The CDR3 sequence is 15 residues long. The CDR3 coding sequence is TGCAGCGTTGAGGGATCGGGAAGCGCCTACAATGAGCAGTTCTTC. Translation: CSVEGSGSAYNEQFF.

Note on this clonotype: A much larger clone lies a single base off, so this may be a read error. This chain connects TRBV20-1 to TRBJ2-3, with TRBD2 matching over 7 bases. This CDR3 spans 14 amino acids. Germline CDR1 reads DFQATT; CDR2 reads SNEGSKA (reference sequence). As DNA, the CDR3 is TGCAGTGCACGTGGTAGCGGGCACACAGATACGCGGTATTTT. Amino acid sequence: CSARGSGHTDTRYF.

The J gene is TRBJ1-5, the V gene TRBV20-1; tentative D call: TRBD1 (5 bases). Germline V lookup: CDR1 DFQATT, CDR2 SNEGSKA (reference sequence). CDR3 length: 15 residues. The germline V and J ends were trimmed by 3 bases and 0 bases, with 12 bases remaining between them. The CDR3 protein is CSASARGYSNQPQHF. CDR3 nucleotide sequence: TGCAGTGCTAGCGCAAGGGGCTATAGCAATCAGCCCCAGCATTTT.

This clonotype was recorded many times. V and J are TRBV4-2 and TRBJ2-7; D ambiguous. The CDR3 has 11 amino acids. Trimming stripped 0 bases from V and 6 bases from J, with 3 bases between. Germline V gives CDR1 LGHNA, CDR2 YNFKEQ. The CDR3 region is CASSQEGEQYF. In DNA, the CDR3 is TGTGCCAGCAGCCAAGAAGGCGAGCAGTACTTC.

The V and J genes are TRBV12-3 or TRBV12-4 and TRBJ2-7; the match to TRBD1 covers 7 bases. The V gene end was trimmed by 8 bases and the J gene end by 2 bases; junction bases not matched to a gene: 24. The CDR3 is 19 residues long. The DNA for the CDR3 is TGTGCCAGCTGTCCCCGCTTACAGGGGCTACGGGTCTACCCCTACGAGCAGTACTTC. Residues: CASCPRLQGLRVYPYEQYF.

The genes are TRBV20-1 and TRBJ2-5, with 7 bases fitting TRBD2. Germline values: CDR1 DFQATT, CDR2 SNEGSKA (reference sequence). The CDR3 contains 16 residues. After removal of 3 bases from V and 4 bases from J, the junction contained 14 bases not matched to a gene. The CDR3 DNA follows: TGCAGTGCTAGCCCCCCCGGGGACTACCTAGGAGAGACCCAGTACTTC. Protein: CSASPPGDYLGETQYF.